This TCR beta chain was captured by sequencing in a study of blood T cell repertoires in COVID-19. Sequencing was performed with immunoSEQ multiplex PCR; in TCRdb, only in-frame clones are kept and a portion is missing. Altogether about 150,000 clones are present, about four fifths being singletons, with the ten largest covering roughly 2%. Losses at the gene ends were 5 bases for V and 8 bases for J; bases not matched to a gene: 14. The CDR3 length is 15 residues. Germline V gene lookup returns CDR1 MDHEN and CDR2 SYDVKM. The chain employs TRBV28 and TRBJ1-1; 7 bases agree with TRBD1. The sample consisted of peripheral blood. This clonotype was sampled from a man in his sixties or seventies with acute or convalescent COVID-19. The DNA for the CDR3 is TGTGCCAGCAGTCTACAACGGACAGGAACGACCGAAGCTTTCTTT. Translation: CASSLQRTGTTEAFF.